This is a list of T cell receptor beta chains from one sample in a study of Tregs in tolerant kidney transplant recipients. Libraries were prepared by immunoSEQ multiplex PCR; TCRdb keeps only in-frame clonotypes and omits some of them. The data hold 95,000 or so clones, with 93% observed a single time. The sequencing here drew on CD4+ T cells from blood (PBMCs), taken 12 months after the transplant. The source of these receptors is a human patient who received a combined kidney and bone marrow transplant. Certain T cells may be donor cells from the graft. Each CDR3 is given with its conserved first and last residue. D genes are given only for firm matches. Size values are once, few and many counts, or a class for expanded clones, and some rows have none.

clone_size	v_call	j_call	d_call	cdr3_aa	cdr3_nt
NA	TRBV7-2	TRBJ1-1	NA	CASILQRNTEAFF	TGTGCCAGCATCCTACAGAGGAACACTGAAGCTTTCTTT
NA	TRBV27	TRBJ2-2	TRBD1	CARPGQGNTGELFF	TGTGCCCGTCCGGGACAGGGAAACACCGGGGAGCTGTTTTTT
NA	TRBV19	TRBJ2-1	TRBD2	CASSIGTSGRAEQFF	TGTGCCAGTAGTATAGGGACTAGCGGGAGAGCTGAGCAGTTCTTC
few	TRBV2	TRBJ1-3	NA	CASSDIGNTIYF	TGTGCCAGCAGTGACATCGGAAACACCATATATTTT
NA	TRBV18	TRBJ2-1	NA	CASSLPSSNEQFF	TGTGCCAGCTCACTTCCGTCTAGCAATGAGCAGTTCTTC
NA	TRBV18	TRBJ2-7	TRBD1	CASSLDRDNYEQYF	TGTGCCAGCTCGCTAGACAGGGATAACTACGAGCAGTACTTC
NA	TRBV11-3	TRBJ2-1	TRBD2	CASSPRGGTTHNEQFF	TGTGCCAGCAGCCCCCGGGGCGGGACTACACACAATGAGCAGTTCTTC
NA	TRBV10-3	TRBJ2-1	NA	CAIRSDWIGKGDEQFF	TGTGCCATCAGGTCGGACTGGATAGGGAAGGGGGATGAGCAGTTCTTC
NA	TRBV4-2	TRBJ2-4	TRBD1	CASSGTGTGLGIQYF	TGTGCCAGCAGCGGAACCGGGACAGGGTTGGGCATTCAGTACTTC
NA	TRBV7-2	TRBJ2-7	NA	CASRPSGGSSYEQYF	TGTGCCAGCAGGCCCTCCGGCGGGTCGTCCTACGAGCAGTACTTC
once	TRBV11-3	TRBJ2-5	TRBD1	CASSSRTGLQETQYF	TGTGCCAGCAGCTCACGGACAGGGCTCCAAGAGACCCAGTACTTC
NA	TRBV19	TRBJ1-6	TRBD1	CASSTRQGWDSPLHF	TGTGCCAGTAGTACCCGACAGGGGTGGGATTCACCCCTCCACTTT
once	TRBV15	TRBJ2-1	NA	CATSNGAYNEQFF	TGTGCCACCAGCAACGGGGCCTACAATGAGCAGTTCTTC
NA	TRBV5-5	TRBJ1-5	TRBD1	CASANLLLPGQVNQPQHF	TGTGCCAGCGCGAATCTATTGTTGCCGGGACAGGTCAATCAGCCCCAGCATTTT
NA	TRBV29-1	TRBJ2-4	NA	CSVEAGLAKNIQYF	TGCAGCGTTGAAGCGGGACTAGCCAAAAACATTCAGTACTTC
NA	TRBV7-9	TRBJ1-3	NA	CASSLGQGNTIYF	TGTGCCAGCAGCTTAGGACAGGGAAACACCATATATTTT
NA	TRBV4-1	TRBJ2-5	NA	CASSQDSAGPGTQYF	TGCGCCAGCAGCCAAGATTCGGCGGGGCCTGGGACCCAGTACTTC
NA	TRBV11-3	TRBJ2-7	NA	CASSGWPRTGTSSYEQYF	TGTGCCAGCAGCGGGTGGCCCCGAACCGGGACATCTTCCTACGAGCAGTACTTC
once	TRBV27	TRBJ2-3	NA	CASSFGFQGTDTQYF	TGTGCCAGCAGTTTCGGATTCCAGGGCACAGATACGCAGTATTTT
NA	TRBV30	TRBJ1-5	NA	CAWSGQSLNQPQHF	TGTGCCTGGAGTGGACAGAGCCTCAATCAGCCCCAGCATTTT
NA	TRBV2	TRBJ2-5	NA	CASSVLEETQYF	TGTGCCAGCAGTGTTCTCGAGGAGACCCAGTACTTC
NA	TRBV7-8	TRBJ2-3	NA	CASSLGRGADTQYF	TGTGCCAGCAGCTTAGGCAGGGGTGCAGATACGCAGTATTTT
NA	TRBV21-1	TRBJ2-7	NA	CASSEKGTSGRDLPESSYEQYF	TGTGCCAGCAGCGAAAAAGGGACTAGCGGGAGGGACTTACCCGAGAGCTCCTACGAGCAGTACTTC
NA	TRBV7-2	TRBJ1-6	NA	CASSLAGFSYNSPLHF	TGTGCCAGCAGCCTCGCGGGCTTCTCCTATAATTCACCCCTCCACTTT
NA	TRBV6-5	TRBJ1-2	NA	CASSYSRTASSNTF	TGTGCCAGCAGTTACTCGAGGACAGCTAGCTCCAACACCTTC
NA	TRBV5-6	TRBJ2-1	NA	CASSLPGDNEQFF	TGTGCCAGCAGCTTGCCAGGGGACAATGAGCAGTTCTTC
NA	TRBV4-1	TRBJ2-7	TRBD2	CASSQDRGGAPPYEQYF	TGCGCCAGCAGCCAAGATCGCGGGGGGGCCCCTCCCTACGAGCAGTACTTC